This is a list of T cell receptor beta chains from one sample in a study of response to subunit inactivated influenza vaccine. TCRdb independently ran MiXCR on the RT-PCR reads; one entry per CDR3 protein. The sample includes 700,000 to 800,000 distinct CDR3 sequences, approximately 18% of them seen just once. The sequencing used PBMCs from blood, collected 4 to 6 days after vaccination. These TCRs come from a man over 45 who received an inactivated influenza vaccine. CDR3s include the opening cysteine and the closing phenylalanine or tryptophan. Each record gives: V gene, clone size, D gene, J gene, CDR3 protein, CDR3 DNA. The D gene is left open where the match is weak. Clone size is not always given. Where it is, it says once, few, many or a class for expanded clones.

TRBV5-1	few	TRBD1	TRBJ2-5	CASSQQGQDQETQYF	TGCGCCAGCAGCCAACAGGGGCAGGACCAAGAGACCCAGTACTTC
TRBV29-1	NA	TRBD1	TRBJ2-3	CSVEEGQATDTQYF	TGCAGCGTTGAGGAGGGACAGGCCACAGATACGCAGTATTTT
TRBV5-4	NA	TRBD2	TRBJ2-5	CASSSLAGGIQTQYF	TGTGCCAGCAGCTCCCTAGCGGGGGGTATTCAGACCCAGTACTTC
TRBV7-9	many	NA	TRBJ2-1	CASSRGVGGSSYNEQFF	TGTGCCAGCAGCAGAGGAGTGGGCGGATCCTCCTACAATGAGCAGTTCTTC
TRBV7-6	NA	TRBD2	TRBJ2-1	CASSLLAGGGSNEQFF	TGTGCCAGCAGCTTACTAGCGGGAGGGGGATCGAATGAGCAGTTCTTC
TRBV5-1	many	NA	TRBJ1-2	CASNLEGVNYGYTF	TGCGCCAGCAACCTGGAGGGGGTTAACTATGGCTACACCTTC
TRBV20-1	many	TRBD2	TRBJ2-2	CSAGGLAGGELFF	TGCAGTGCTGGTGGACTAGCGGGGGGGGAGCTGTTTTTT
TRBV20-1	many	NA	TRBJ2-1	CSASPDHEQFF	TGCAGTGCTAGCCCCGACCATGAGCAGTTCTTC
TRBV6-5	NA	NA	TRBJ1-5	CASSYSGGSQPQHF	TGTGCCAGCAGTTACTCGGGGGGATCCCAGCCCCAGCATTTT
TRBV12-3/TRBV12-4	many	NA	TRBJ2-2	CASSRVAENTGELFF	TGTGCCAGCAGCCGGGTAGCGGAGAACACCGGGGAGCTGTTTTTT
TRBV20-1	once	TRBD1	TRBJ1-3	CSVGTGISGNTIYF	TGCAGTGTCGGGACAGGGATTTCTGGAAACACCATATATTTT
TRBV12-3/TRBV12-4	few	NA	TRBJ2-3	CASNPRRNRDTDTQYF	TGTGCCAGCAACCCACGGAGGAACAGGGACACAGATACGCAGTATTTT
TRBV15	NA	NA	TRBJ2-7	CATSREDAGYYEQYF	TGTGCCACCAGCAGAGAGGACGCCGGGTACTACGAGCAGTACTTC
TRBV7-9	few	TRBD1	TRBJ2-5	CASSLEGQGPKTQYF	TGTGCCAGCAGCTTAGAGGGACAGGGGCCGAAGACCCAGTACTTC
TRBV11-2	NA	TRBD1	TRBJ2-3	CASSYRDRGLSSTDTQYF	TGTGCCAGCAGCTACCGGGACAGGGGTCTATCTAGCACAGATACGCAGTATTTT
TRBV29-1	few	NA	TRBJ2-7	CSVASESYEQYF	TGCAGCGTTGCGTCTGAATCCTACGAGCAGTACTTC
TRBV12-5	NA	NA	TRBJ2-2	CASGLVLSGSLGELFF	TGTGCTAGTGGTTTGGTACTATCGGGTTCTCTCGGGGAGCTGTTTTTT
TRBV20-1	few	TRBD1	TRBJ2-5	CSAPDRLKTQYF	TGCAGTGCCCCGGACAGGCTGAAGACCCAGTACTTC
TRBV7-2	few	TRBD2	TRBJ2-7	CASSLGLATNYEQYF	TGTGCCAGCAGCTTAGGACTAGCTACGAACTACGAGCAGTACTTC
TRBV6-1	NA	NA	TRBJ2-5	CASNARRGIQETQYF	TGTGCCAGCAACGCGCGCAGGGGAATTCAAGAGACCCAGTACTTC
TRBV4-3	few	NA	TRBJ2-1	CASSQGEGSVADEQFF	TGCGCCAGCAGCCAAGGAGAGGGGTCGGTGGCAGATGAGCAGTTCTTC
TRBV6-1	few	TRBD2	TRBJ2-2	CASSPIAGPGGELFF	TGTGCCAGCAGCCCCATAGCGGGTCCCGGCGGGGAGCTGTTTTTT